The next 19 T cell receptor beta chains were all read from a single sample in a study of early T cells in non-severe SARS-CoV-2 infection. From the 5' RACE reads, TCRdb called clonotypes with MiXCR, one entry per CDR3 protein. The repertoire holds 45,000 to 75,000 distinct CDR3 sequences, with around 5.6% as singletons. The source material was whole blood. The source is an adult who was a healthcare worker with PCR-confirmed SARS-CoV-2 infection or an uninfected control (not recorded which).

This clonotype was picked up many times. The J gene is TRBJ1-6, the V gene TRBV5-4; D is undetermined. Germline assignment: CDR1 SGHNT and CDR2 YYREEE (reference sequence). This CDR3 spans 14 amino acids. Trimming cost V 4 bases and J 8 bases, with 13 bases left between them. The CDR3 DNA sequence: TGTGCCAGCAGCCCGGAATCCTCCTATTCACCCCTCCACTTT. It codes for CASSPESSYSPLHF.

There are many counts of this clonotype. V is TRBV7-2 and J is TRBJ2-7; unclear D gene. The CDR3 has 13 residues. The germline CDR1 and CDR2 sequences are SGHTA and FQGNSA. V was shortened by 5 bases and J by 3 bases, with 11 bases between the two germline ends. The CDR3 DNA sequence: TGTGCCAGCAGCCTTAATAGACACTACGAGCAGTACTTC. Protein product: CASSLNRHYEQYF.

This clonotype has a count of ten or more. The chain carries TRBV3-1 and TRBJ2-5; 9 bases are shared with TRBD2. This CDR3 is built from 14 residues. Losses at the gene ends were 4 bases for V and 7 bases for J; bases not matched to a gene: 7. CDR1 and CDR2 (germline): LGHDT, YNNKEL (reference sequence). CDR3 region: CASSLAGGPGTQYF. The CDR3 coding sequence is TGTGCCAGCAGCCTGGCGGGGGGGCCTGGGACCCAGTACTTC.

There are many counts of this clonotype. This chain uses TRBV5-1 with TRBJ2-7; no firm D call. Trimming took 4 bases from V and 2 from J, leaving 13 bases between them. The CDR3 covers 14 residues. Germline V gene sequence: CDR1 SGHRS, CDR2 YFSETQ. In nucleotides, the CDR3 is TGCGCCAGCAGCCCTAGTACCCCCGCCTACGAGCAGTACTTC. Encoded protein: CASSPSTPAYEQYF.

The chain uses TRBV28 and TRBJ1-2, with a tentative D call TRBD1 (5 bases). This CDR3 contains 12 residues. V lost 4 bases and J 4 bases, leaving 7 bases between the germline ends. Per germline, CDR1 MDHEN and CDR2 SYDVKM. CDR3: CASSSRAYGYTF. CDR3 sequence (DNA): TGTGCCAGCAGTTCCAGGGCCTATGGCTACACCTTC.

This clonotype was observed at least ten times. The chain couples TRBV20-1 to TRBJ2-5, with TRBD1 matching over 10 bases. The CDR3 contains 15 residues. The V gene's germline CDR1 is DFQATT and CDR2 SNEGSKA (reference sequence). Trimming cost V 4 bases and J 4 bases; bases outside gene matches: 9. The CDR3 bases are TGCAGTGCTACGCGCGCGCGGGACAGGGGAGAGACCCAGTACTTC. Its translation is CSATRARDRGETQYF.

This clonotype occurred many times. CDR3 amino acids: CASSSGQRLKDEQFF. CDR3 in DNA: TGTGCCAGTAGTTCGGGACAAAGACTCAAGGATGAGCAGTTCTTC. The V gene is TRBV19, the J gene TRBJ2-1; D may be TRBD1 (6 bases). Germline CDR1 and CDR2: LNHDA and SQIVND (reference sequence). With 5 bases removed from V and 8 bases from J, the gap between germline ends came to 19 bases. The CDR3 runs to 15 residues.

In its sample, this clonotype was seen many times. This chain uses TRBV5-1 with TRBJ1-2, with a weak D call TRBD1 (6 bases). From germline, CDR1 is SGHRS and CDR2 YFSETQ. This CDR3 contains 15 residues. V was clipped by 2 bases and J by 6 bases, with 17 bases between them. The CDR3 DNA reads TGCGCCAGCAGCTTTACTGGTTCAGGGGACAATGGCTACACCTTC. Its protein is CASSFTGSGDNGYTF.

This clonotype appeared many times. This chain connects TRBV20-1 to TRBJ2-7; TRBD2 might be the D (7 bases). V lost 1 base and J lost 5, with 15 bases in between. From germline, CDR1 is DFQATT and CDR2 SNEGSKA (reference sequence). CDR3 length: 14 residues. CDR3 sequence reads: CSARGGGFIHEQYF. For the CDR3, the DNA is TGCAGTGCTAGAGGCGGGGGCTTTATCCACGAGCAGTACTTC.

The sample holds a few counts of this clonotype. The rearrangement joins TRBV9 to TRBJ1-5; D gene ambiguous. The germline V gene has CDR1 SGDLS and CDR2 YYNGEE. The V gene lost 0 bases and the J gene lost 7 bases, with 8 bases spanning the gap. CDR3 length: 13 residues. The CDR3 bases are TGTGCCAGCAGCGTAGGATCCGGACAGCCCCAGCATTTT. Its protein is CASSVGSGQPQHF.

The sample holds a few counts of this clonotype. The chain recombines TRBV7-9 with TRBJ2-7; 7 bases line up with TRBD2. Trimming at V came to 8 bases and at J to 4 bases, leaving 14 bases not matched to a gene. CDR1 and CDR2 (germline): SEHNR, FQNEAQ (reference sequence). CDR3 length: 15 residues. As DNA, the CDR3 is TGTGCCAGCCGACCCGAGGGGCGGGAGCTATACGAGCAGTACTTC. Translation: CASRPEGRELYEQYF. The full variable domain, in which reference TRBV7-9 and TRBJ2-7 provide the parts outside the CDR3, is DTGVSQNPRHKITKRGQNVTFRCDPISEHNRLYWYRQTLGQGPEFLTYFQNEAQLEKSRLLSDRFSAERPKGSFSTLEIQRTEQGDSAMYLCASRPEGRELYEQYFGPGTRLTVT.

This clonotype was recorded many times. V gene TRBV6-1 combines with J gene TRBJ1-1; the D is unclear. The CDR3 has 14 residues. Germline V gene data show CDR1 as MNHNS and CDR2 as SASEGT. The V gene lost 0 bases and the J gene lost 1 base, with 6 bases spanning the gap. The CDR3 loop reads CASSEAGRNTEAFF. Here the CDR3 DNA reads TGTGCCAGCAGTGAAGCAGGCAGGAACACTGAAGCTTTCTTT.

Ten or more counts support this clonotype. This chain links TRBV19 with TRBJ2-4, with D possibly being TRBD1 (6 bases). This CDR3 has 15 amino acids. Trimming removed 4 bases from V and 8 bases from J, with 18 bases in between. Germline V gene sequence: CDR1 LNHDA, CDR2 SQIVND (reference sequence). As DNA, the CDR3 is TGTGCCAGTAGTACGAGACAGGAGGCTACGGACATTCAGTACTTC. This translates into CASSTRQEATDIQYF.

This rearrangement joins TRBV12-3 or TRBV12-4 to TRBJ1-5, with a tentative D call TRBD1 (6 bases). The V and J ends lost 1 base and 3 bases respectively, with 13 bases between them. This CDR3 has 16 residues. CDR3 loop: CASSLEGQGYNQPQHF. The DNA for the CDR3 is TGTGCCAGCAGTTTAGAGGGGCAGGGGTACAATCAGCCCCAGCATTTT.

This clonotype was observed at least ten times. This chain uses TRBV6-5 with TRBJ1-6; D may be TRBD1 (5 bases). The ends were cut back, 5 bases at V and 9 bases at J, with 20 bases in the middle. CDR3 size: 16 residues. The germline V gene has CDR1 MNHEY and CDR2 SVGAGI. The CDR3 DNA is TGTGCCAGCAGTCCCCGGGACCGACTAAGGGGTTCACCCCTCCACTTT. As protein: CASSPRDRLRGSPLHF.

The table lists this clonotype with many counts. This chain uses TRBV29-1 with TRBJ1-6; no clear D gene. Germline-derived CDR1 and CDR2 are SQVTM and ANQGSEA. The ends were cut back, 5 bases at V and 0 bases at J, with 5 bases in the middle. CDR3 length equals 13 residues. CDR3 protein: CSVQDSYNSPLHF. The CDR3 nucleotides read TGCAGCGTTCAGGACTCCTATAATTCACCCCTCCACTTT. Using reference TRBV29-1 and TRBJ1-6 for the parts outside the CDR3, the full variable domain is SAVISQKPSRDICQRGTSLTIQCQVDSQVTMMFWYRQQPGQSLTLIATANQGSEATYESGFVIDKFPISRPNLTFSTLTVSNMSPEDSSIYLCSVQDSYNSPLHFGNGTRLTVT.

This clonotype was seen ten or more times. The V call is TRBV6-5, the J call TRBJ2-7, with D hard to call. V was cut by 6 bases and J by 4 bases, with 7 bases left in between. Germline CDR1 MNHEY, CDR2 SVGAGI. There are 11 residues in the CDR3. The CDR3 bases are TGTGCCAGCAGAATGATTTACGAGCAGTACTTC. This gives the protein CASRMIYEQYF.

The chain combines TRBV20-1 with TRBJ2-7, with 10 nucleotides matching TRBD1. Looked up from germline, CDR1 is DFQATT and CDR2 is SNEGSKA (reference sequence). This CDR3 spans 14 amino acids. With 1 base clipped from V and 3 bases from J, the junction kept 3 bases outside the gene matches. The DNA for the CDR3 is TGCAGTGCTAGAGTTCGGACAGGGGGCTACGAGCAGTACTTC. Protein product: CSARVRTGGYEQYF.

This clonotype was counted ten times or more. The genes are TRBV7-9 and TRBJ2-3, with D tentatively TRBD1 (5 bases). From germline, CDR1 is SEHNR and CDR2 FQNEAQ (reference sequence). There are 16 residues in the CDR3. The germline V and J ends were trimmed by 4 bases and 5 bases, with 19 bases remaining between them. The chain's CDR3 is CASSSPNQGAGDTQYF. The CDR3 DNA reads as TGTGCCAGCAGCTCCCCGAACCAAGGGGCAGGAGATACGCAGTATTTT.